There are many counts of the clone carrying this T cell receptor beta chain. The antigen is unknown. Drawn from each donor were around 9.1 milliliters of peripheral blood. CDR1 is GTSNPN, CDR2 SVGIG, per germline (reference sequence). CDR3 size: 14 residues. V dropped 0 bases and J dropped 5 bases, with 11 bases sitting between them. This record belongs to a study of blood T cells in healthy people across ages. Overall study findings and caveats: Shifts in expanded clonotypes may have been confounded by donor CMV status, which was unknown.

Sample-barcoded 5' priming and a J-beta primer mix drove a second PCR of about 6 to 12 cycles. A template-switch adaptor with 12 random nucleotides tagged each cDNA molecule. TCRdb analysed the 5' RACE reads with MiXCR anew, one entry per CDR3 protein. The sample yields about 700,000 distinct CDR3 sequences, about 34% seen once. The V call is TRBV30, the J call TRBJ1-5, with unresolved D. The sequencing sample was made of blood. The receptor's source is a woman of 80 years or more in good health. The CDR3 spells CAWSVEATDQPQHF. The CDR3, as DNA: TGTGCCTGGAGTGTCGAGGCGACCGATCAGCCCCAGCATTTT.